This T cell receptor beta chain was recorded in a study of technical replicates of blood from a few donors. Libraries were prepared by immunoSEQ multiplex PCR; TCRdb keeps only in-frame clonotypes and omits some of them. The sample yields 70,000 to 95,000 clones, 97% seen once. CDR3 length equals 13 residues. Germline-derived CDR1 and CDR2 are SQVTM and ANQGSEA. Trimming pared 6 bases from V and 3 bases from J, leaving 14 bases between. The specimen sequenced was T cells isolated from PBMCs. This rearrangement joins TRBV29-1 to TRBJ1-2, with a weak D call TRBD1 (6 bases). This TCR derives from a human donor in good health. The CDR3 region has the DNA TGCAGCGTGGCCAGGGGAGGGGACTATGGCTACACCTTC. Its translation: CSVARGGDYGYTF.